A single sample gave rise to the 13 T cell receptor beta chains below, sequenced in a study of blood T cell repertoires in COVID-19. The method was immunoSEQ multiplex PCR; TCRdb's version includes in-frame clones alone and lacks a portion of them. The sample consists of over 300,000 clones, almost 90% of them appearing once. The sample taken for sequencing was peripheral blood. These receptor sequences come from a man between 18 and 35 years old with active or convalescent COVID-19.

The sample holds one count of this clone. The rearrangement uses TRBV5-1 and TRBJ1-6; no firm D call. This CDR3 is built from 18 residues. The V and J ends lost 0 bases and 0 bases respectively, with 13 bases between them. In germline, CDR1 is SGHRS, CDR2 YFSETQ. In DNA form, the CDR3 reads TGCGCCAGCAGCTTGGTTGGAGGCCAGAGCTCCTATAATTCACCCCTCCACTTT. Its protein product is CASSLVGGQSSYNSPLHF.

The rearrangement joins TRBV6-1 to TRBJ1-2; 8 nucleotides align to TRBD1. The CDR3 is made up of 17 amino acids. V was clipped by 3 bases and J by 3 bases; unmatched bases: 12. The germline CDR1 and CDR2 sequences are MNHNS and SASEGT. DNA for the CDR3: TGTGCCAGCAGTGACCCATTTGACAGGGGCGGACACTATGGCTACACCTTC. Translation gives CASSDPFDRGGHYGYTF.

This clone was seen only once. The chain recombines TRBV11-2 with TRBJ2-5, with D perhaps TRBD2 (6 bases). Germline assignment: CDR1 SGHAT and CDR2 FQNNGV. Between the trimmed V and J ends, which lost 5 bases and 4 bases, there was a span of 11 bases. The CDR3 length is 13 residues. Written as DNA, the CDR3 is TGTGCCAGCAGCCCCACGGGAGTAGAGACCCAGTACTTC. Translation gives CASSPTGVETQYF.

This rearrangement joins TRBV28 to TRBJ1-5; 8 positions agree with TRBD1. V trimming: 4 bases; J trimming: 6 bases; junction bases outside the gene matches: 5. The CDR3 runs 14 residues. Germline loops: CDR1 MDHEN, CDR2 SYDVKM. In DNA form, the CDR3 reads TGTGCCAGCAGTTCTGGGACAGGAATTCAGCCCCAGCATTTT. Translating gives CASSSGTGIQPQHF. The full variable domain, its missing parts supplied by reference TRBV28 and TRBJ1-5, is DVKVTQSSRYLVKRTGEKVFLECVQDMDHENMFWYRQDPGLGLRLIYFSYDVKMKEKGDIPEGYSVSREKKERFSLILESASTNQTSMYLCASSSGTGIQPQHFGDGTRLSIL.

The chain uses TRBV7-2 and TRBJ1-6; D not certain. This CDR3 is 17 amino acids long. V dropped 3 bases and J dropped 2 bases, with 14 bases sitting between them. Germline lookup yields CDR1 SGHTA and CDR2 FQGNSA. The CDR3 sequence is CASSFSGRGTYNSPLHF. CDR3 sequence (DNA): TGTGCCAGCAGCTTCAGCGGGCGCGGGACCTATAATTCACCCCTCCACTTT.

This clone is classed as medium-sized. The chain joins TRBV4-2 to TRBJ2-2, with a tentative D call TRBD1 (6 bases). V lost 0 bases and J 3 bases, leaving 8 bases between the germline ends. CDR1 and CDR2 from the germline V gene are LGHNA and YNFKEQ. The CDR3 covers 15 residues. In DNA form, the CDR3 reads TGTGCCAGCAGCCAAGAGGGGGCGCACACCGGGGAGCTGTTTTTT. It encodes CASSQEGAHTGELFF.

The V call is TRBV5-5, the J call TRBJ1-4; D unclear. The CDR3 runs to 16 residues. Germline CDR1 and CDR2: SGHKS and YYEKEE (reference sequence). V gave up 0 bases and J gave up 0 bases, with 9 bases separating them. CDR3 residues: CASSLVVFATNEKLFF. CDR3 in DNA: TGTGCCAGCAGCTTGGTCGTTTTTGCAACTAATGAAAAACTGTTTTTT.

The table lists this clone with a few counts. This chain links TRBV7-3 with TRBJ2-2; perhaps TRBD1 as D (5 bases). CDR3 size: 15 residues. Trimming removed 2 bases at V and 6 bases at J, with 13 bases between. The germline gives CDR1 SGHTA, CDR2 FQGTGA. The CDR3 bases are TGTGCCAGCAGCTTACTTTCAGGGCGAGCCGGGGAGCTGTTTTTT. Amino acid sequence: CASSLLSGRAGELFF.

The chain is built from TRBV4-2 and TRBJ2-7; 7 bases align to TRBD2. After removal of 5 bases from V and 4 bases from J, the junction contained 8 bases not matched to a gene. The V gene's germline CDR1 is LGHNA and CDR2 YNFKEQ. CDR3 length equals 14 residues. The CDR3 bases are TGTGCCAGCAGCAAGACGGCGGGAGTATACGAGCAGTACTTC. Translated, it gives CASSKTAGVYEQYF.

The rearrangement uses TRBV24-1 and TRBJ2-1; no clear D. V was cut by 6 bases and J by 2 bases, with 7 bases left in between. The germline CDR1 and CDR2 sequences are KGHDR and SFDVKD. This CDR3 contains 13 residues. CDR3 in amino acids: CATSPGPYNEQFF. CDR3 bases: TGTGCCACCAGTCCCGGTCCCTACAATGAGCAGTTCTTC.

The chain recombines TRBV6-5 with TRBJ1-5; D may be TRBD1 (5 bases). Trimming stripped 2 bases from V and 5 bases from J, with 16 bases between. The CDR3 runs to 16 residues. Germline CDR1 is MNHEY and CDR2 is SVGAGI. The CDR3 loop is CASSYAPLRGDQPQHF. The CDR3, as DNA: TGTGCCAGCAGTTACGCTCCACTCCGGGGGGATCAGCCCCAGCATTTT.

The chain employs TRBV6-2 or TRBV6-3 and TRBJ2-1; tentatively, D is TRBD2 (5 bases). Germline V gene lookup returns CDR1 MNHEY and CDR2 SVGEGT. Trimming cost V 0 bases and J 5 bases, with 20 bases left between them. This CDR3 region has 18 residues. The CDR3 coding sequence is TGTGCCAGCAGTTACTCGACGTCGCCCCCGCAGGAGGACAATGAGCAGTTCTTC. Its protein product is CASSYSTSPPQEDNEQFF.

The genes are TRBV6-5 and TRBJ2-1, with D perhaps matching TRBD2 (6 bases). V lost 6 bases to trimming and J lost 0 bases, with 12 bases between them. Per germline, CDR1 MNHEY and CDR2 SVGAGI. The CDR3 consists of 15 residues. The CDR3 region is CASRQYGSSYNEQFF. In DNA form, the CDR3 reads TGTGCCAGCAGGCAATACGGGAGCTCCTACAATGAGCAGTTCTTC.